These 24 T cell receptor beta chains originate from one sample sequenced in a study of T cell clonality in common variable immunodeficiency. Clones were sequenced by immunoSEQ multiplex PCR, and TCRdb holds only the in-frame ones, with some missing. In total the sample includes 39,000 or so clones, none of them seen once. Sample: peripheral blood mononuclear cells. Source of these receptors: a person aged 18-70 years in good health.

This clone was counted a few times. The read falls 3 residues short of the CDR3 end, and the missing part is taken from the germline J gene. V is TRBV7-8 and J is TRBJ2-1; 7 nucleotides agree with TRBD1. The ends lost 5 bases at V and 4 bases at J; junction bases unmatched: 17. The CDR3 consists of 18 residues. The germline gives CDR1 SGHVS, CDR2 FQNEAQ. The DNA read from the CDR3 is TGTGCCAGCAGCCCAGACCAGCCGAGACAGGGCTTTTACAATGAG. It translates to CASSPDQPRQGFYNE. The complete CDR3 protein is CASSPDQPRQGFYNEQFF.

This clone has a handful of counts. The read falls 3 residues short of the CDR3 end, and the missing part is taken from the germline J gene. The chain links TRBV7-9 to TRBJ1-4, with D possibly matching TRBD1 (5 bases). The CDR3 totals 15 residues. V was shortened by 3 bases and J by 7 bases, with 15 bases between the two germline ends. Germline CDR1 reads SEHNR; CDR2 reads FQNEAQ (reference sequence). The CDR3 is CASSLRTSGGEKLFF. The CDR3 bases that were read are TGTGCCAGCAGCTTGAGAACCTCCGGGGGTGAAAAA.

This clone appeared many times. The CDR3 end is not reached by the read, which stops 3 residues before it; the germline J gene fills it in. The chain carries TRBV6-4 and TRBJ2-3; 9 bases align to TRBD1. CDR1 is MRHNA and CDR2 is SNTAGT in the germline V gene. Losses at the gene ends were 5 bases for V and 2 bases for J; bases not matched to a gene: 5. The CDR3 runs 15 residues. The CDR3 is CASSPGTGNTDTQYF. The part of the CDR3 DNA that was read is TGTGCCAGCAGTCCCGGGACAGGGAACACAGATACG.

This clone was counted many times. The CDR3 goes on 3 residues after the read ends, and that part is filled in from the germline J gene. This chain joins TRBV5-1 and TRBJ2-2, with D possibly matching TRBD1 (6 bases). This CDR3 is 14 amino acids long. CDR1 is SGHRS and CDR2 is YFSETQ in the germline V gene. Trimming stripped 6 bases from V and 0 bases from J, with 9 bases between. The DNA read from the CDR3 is TGCGCCAGCACCGGGACAACGAACACCGGGGAG. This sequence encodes CASTGTTNTGE. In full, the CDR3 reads CASTGTTNTGELFF.

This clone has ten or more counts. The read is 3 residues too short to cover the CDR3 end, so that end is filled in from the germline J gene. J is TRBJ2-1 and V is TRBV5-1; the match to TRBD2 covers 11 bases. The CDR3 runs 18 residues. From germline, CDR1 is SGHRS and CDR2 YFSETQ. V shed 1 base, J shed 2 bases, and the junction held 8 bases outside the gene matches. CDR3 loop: CASSLSPGLAATYNEQFF. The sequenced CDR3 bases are TGCGCCAGCAGCTTGTCCCCGGGACTAGCGGCGACCTACAATGAG.

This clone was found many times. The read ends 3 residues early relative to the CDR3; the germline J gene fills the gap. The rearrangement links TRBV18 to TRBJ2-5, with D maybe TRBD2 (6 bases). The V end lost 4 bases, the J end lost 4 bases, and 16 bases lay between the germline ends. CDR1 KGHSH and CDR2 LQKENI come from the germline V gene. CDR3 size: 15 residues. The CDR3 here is CASSLGTSEGETQYF. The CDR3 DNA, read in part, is TGTGCCAGCTCACTAGGGACTTCCGAGGGAGAGACC.

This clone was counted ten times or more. The CDR3 bases that were read are TGTGCCAGTAGGAAGGGGGCGTTAGGGCAGCCC. Its protein product is CASRKGALGQP. The CDR3 reads in full as CASRKGALGQPQHF. The chain recombines TRBV19 with TRBJ1-5; TRBD1 agrees at 7 bases. The CDR3 is cut off 3 residues early in the read; its end comes from the germline J gene. The CDR3 length is 14 residues. Germline V gene data show CDR1 as LNHDA and CDR2 as SQIVND (reference sequence). Trimming removed 6 bases from V and 7 bases from J; junction bases left unmatched: 9.

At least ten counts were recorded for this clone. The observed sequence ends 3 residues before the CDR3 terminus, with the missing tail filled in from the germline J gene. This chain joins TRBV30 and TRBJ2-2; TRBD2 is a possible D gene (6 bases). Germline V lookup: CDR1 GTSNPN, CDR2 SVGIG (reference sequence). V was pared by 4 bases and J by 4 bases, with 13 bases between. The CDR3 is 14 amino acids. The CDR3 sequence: CAWNGYGGTGELFF. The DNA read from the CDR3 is TGTGCCTGGAATGGGTACGGGGGCACCGGGGAG.

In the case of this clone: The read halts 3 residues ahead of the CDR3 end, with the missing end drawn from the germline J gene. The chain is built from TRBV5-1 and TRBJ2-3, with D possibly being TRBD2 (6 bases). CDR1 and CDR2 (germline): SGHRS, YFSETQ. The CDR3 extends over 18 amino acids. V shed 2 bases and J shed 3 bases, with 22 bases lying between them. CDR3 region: CASSLAGGTSRGTDTQYF. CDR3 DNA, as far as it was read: TGCGCCAGCAGCTTAGCGGGCGGGACCTCAAGGGGTACAGATACG. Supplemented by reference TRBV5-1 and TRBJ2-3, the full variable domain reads KAGVTQTPRYLIKTRGQQVTLSCSPISGHRSVSWYQQTPGQGLQFLFEYFSETQRNKGNFPGRFSGRQFSNSRSEMNVSTLELGDSALYLCASSLAGGTSRGTDTQYFGPGTRLTVL.

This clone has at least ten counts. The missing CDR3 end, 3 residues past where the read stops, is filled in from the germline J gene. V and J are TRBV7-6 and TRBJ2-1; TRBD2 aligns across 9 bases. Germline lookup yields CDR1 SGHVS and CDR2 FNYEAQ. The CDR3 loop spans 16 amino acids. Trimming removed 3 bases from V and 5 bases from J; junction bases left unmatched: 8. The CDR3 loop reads CASSFSGREGHNEQFF. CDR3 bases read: TGTGCCAGCAGCTTCTCCGGGCGGGAGGGCCACAATGAG.

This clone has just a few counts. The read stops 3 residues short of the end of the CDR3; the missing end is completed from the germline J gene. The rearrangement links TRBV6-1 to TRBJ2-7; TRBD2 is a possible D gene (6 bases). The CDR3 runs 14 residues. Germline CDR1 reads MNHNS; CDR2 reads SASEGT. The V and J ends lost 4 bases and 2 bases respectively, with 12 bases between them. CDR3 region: CASSGAGLAYEQYF. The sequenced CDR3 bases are TGTGCCAGCAGTGGGGCGGGGCTAGCCTACGAG.

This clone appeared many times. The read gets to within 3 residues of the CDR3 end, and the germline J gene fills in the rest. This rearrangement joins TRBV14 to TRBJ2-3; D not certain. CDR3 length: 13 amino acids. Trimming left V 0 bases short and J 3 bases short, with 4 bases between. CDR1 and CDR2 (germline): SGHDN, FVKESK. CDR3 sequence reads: CASSQDLTDTQYF. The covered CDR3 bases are TGTGCCAGCAGCCAAGATCTAACAGATACG. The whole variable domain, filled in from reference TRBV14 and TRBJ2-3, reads EAGVTQFPSHSVIEKGQTVTLRCDPISGHDNLYWYRRVMGKEIKFLLHFVKESKQDESGMPNNRFLAERTGGTYSTLKVQPAELEDSGVYFCASSQDLTDTQYFGPGTRLTVL.

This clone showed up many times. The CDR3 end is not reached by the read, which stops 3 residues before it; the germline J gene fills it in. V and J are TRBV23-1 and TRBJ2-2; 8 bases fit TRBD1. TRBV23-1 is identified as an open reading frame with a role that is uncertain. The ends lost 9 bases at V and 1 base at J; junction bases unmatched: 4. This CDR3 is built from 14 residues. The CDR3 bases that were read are TGCGCCAGTCTTGGACAGGGGAACACCGGGGAG. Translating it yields CASLGQGNTGE. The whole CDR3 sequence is CASLGQGNTGELFF.

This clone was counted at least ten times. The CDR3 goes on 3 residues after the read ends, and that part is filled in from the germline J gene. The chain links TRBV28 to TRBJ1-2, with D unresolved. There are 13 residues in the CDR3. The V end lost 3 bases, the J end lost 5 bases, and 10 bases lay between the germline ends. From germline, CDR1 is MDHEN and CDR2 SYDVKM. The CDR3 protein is CASSFKPGYGYTF. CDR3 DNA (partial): TGTGCCAGCAGTTTTAAGCCAGGATATGGC.

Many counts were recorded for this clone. The CDR3 bases that were read are TGCAGTGCTAGAGAGGGCGGGAGACGAGATACG. Translation gives CSAREGGRRDT. The full CDR3 protein is CSAREGGRRDTQYF. The V gene is TRBV20-1, the J gene TRBJ2-3, with TRBD2 identical over 7 bases. The CDR3 end is not reached by the read, which stops 3 residues before it; the germline J gene fills it in. Germline V gene data show CDR1 as DFQATT and CDR2 as SNEGSKA (reference sequence). The CDR3 totals 14 residues. With 0 bases clipped from V and 5 bases from J, the junction kept 5 bases outside the gene matches.

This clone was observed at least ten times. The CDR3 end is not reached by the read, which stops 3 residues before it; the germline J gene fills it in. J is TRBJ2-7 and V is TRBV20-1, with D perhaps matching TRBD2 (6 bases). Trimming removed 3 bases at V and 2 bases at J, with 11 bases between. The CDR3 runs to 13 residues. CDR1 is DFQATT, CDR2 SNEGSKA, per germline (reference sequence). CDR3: CSASLGTPYEQYF. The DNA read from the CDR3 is TGCAGTGCTAGTCTAGGGACTCCCTACGAG.

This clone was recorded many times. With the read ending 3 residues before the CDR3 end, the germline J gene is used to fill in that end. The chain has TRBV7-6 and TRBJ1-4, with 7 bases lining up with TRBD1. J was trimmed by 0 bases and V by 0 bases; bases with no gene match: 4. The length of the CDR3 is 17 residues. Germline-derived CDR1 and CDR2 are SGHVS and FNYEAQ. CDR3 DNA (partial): TGTGCCAGCAGCTTAGCGTCAGGGGGTGCAACTAATGAAAAA. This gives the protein CASSLASGGATNEK. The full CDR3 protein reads CASSLASGGATNEKLFF. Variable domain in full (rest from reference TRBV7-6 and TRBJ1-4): GAGVSQSPRYKVTKRGQDVALRCDPISGHVSLYWYRQALGQGPEFLTYFNYEAQQDKSGLPNDRFSAERPEGSISTLTIQRTEQRDSAMYRCASSLASGGATNEKLFFGSGTQLSVL.

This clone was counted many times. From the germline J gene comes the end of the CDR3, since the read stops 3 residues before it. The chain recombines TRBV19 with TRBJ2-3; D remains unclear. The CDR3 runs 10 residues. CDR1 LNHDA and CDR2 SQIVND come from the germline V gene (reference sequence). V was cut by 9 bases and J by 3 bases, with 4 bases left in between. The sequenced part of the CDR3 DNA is TGTGCCAGGCAGACAGATACG. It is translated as CARQTDT. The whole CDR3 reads CARQTDTQYF.

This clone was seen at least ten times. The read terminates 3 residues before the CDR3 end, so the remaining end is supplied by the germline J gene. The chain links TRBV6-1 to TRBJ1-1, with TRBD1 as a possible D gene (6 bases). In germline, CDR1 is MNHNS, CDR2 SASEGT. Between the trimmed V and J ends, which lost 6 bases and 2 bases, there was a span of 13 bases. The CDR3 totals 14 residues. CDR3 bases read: TGTGCCAGCAGCGAAAGGGGGTCCAACACTGAA. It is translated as CASSERGSNTE. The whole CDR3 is CASSERGSNTEAFF.

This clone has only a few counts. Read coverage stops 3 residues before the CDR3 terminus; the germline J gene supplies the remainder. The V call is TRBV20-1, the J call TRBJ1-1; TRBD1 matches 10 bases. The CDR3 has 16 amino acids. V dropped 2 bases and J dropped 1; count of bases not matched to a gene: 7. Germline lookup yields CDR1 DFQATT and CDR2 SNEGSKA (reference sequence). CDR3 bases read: TGCAGTGCTAGACACCGGGACAGGGGTCGGAACACTGAA. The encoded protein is CSARHRDRGRNTE. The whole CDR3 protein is CSARHRDRGRNTEAFF.

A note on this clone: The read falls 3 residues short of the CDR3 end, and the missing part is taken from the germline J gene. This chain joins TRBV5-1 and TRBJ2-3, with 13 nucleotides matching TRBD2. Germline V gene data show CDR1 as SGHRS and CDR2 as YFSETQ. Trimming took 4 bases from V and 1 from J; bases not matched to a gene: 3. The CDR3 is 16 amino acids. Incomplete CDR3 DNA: TGCGCCAGCAGCAGTGGGACTAGCGGGGGCACAGATACG. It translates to CASSSGTSGGTDT. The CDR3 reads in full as CASSSGTSGGTDTQYF.

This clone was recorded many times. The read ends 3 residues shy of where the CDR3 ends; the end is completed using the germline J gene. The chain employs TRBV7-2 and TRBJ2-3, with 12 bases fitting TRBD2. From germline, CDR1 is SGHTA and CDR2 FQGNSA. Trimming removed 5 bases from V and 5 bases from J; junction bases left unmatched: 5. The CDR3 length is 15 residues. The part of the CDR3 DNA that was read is TGTGCCAGCAGCCCTTTGGGACTAGCGGGAGATACG. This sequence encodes CASSPLGLAGDT. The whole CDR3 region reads CASSPLGLAGDTQYF.

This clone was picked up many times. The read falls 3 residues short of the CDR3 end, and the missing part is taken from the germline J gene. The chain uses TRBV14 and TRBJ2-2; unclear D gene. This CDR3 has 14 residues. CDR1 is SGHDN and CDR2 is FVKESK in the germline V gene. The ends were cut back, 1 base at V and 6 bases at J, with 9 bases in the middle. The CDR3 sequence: CASSQVRGAGELFF. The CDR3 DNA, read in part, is TGTGCCAGCAGCCAAGTTCGAGGTGCCGGGGAG.

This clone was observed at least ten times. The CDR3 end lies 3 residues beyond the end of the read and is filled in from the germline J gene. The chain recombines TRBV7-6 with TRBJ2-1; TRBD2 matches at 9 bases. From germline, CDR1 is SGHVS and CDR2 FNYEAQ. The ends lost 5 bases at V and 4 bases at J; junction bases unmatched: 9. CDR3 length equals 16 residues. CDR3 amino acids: CASSAQLAGRYNEQFF. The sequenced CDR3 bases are TGTGCCAGCAGCGCACAACTAGCGGGTAGATACAATGAG.